The 2 T cell receptor beta chains reported below all come from one sample, sequenced in a study of blood T cell repertoires in COVID-19. Clones were sequenced by immunoSEQ multiplex PCR, and TCRdb holds only the in-frame ones, with some missing. The sample has 280,000 or so clones; 85% are singletons. The sequencing input was peripheral blood. The receptor source for this set is a human donor in a cohort sampled during active COVID-19.

The chain couples TRBV2 to TRBJ2-7; D call uncertain. The V gene's germline CDR1 is SNHLY and CDR2 FYNNEI. The CDR3 consists of 14 residues. Trimming took off 5 bases at V and 2 bases at J, with 13 bases between the two ends. CDR3 sequence: CASSSRVFPYEQYF. In DNA form, the CDR3 reads TGTGCCAGCAGTAGCCGGGTTTTCCCCTACGAGCAGTACTTC. The full variable domain, completed using reference TRBV2 and TRBJ2-7, is EPEVTQTPSHQVTQMGQEVILRCVPISNHLYFYWYRQILGQKVEFLVSFYNNEISEKSEIFDDQFSVERPDGSNFTLKIRSTKLEDSAMYFCASSSRVFPYEQYFGPGTRLTVT.

This clone was seen only once. The chain has TRBV3-1 (or the pseudogene TRBV3-2) and TRBJ1-1; D uncertain. The CDR3 has 12 amino acids. Per germline, CDR1 LGHDT and CDR2 YNNKEL (reference sequence). V was shortened by 3 bases and J by 9 bases, with 11 bases between the two germline ends. The chain's CDR3 is CASSHDPGKAFF. DNA of the CDR3: TGTGCCAGCAGCCACGACCCGGGGAAAGCTTTCTTT.